One sample yielded the 17 T cell receptor beta chains listed below, sequenced in a study of tumor and adjacent non-tumor tissue in lung cancer. TCRbeta libraries were built with three rounds of nested PCR, modified from ARM-PCR. In TCRdb, the multiplex PCR reads were re-called with MiXCR into one record per CDR3 protein. The data show about 77,000 distinct CDR3 sequences, over 65% seen once. No cell sorting was done before RNA was extracted from the tissue. This non-tumor lung sample came from over 3 cm beyond the tumor edge. Sequences were obtained from distant non-tumor lung tissue. These receptors were taken from a man between 65 and 85 years old with non-small cell lung cancer.

Regarding this clonotype: The junction departs from germline at one end; a sequencing error may be responsible. Here the CDR3 DNA reads TGTGCAAGCATGTCAGGTAGCAATCAGCCCCAGCATTTT. Protein sequence: CASMSGSNQPQHF. This chain links TRBV6-5 with TRBJ1-5; D remains ambiguous. This CDR3 contains 13 residues. CDR1 MNHEY and CDR2 SVGAGI come from the germline V gene.

This clonotype was picked up one time. A read error may account for a junction end that differs from germline. In DNA, the CDR3 is TGCGTCAGCAGCGAAGCTCAGGGCTACGAGCAGTACTTC. Translated, it gives CVSSEAQGYEQYF. V and J are TRBV4-1 and TRBJ2-7; D might be TRBD1 (5 bases). The CDR3 runs to 13 residues. Germline CDR1 MGHRA, CDR2 YSYEKL.

In regard to this clonotype: The conserved final phenylalanine or tryptophan is absent from the CDR3, which likely points to a read error. The rearrangement uses TRBV4-2 and TRBJ1-4; D perhaps matches TRBD1 (5 bases). Germline V lookup: CDR1 LGHNA, CDR2 YNFKEQ. The CDR3 sequence is 17 residues long. CDR3 region: CTSSQVPLGVANEKLFS. The CDR3 DNA reads as TGTACTAGCAGCCAAGTACCGTTGGGGGTAGCTAATGAAAAACTGTTTTCT.

Comments on this clonotype: Germline and junction disagree at one end, which may indicate a read error. The rearrangement joins TRBV11-3 to TRBJ2-3; D unresolved. Germline V gene sequence: CDR1 SGHNT, CDR2 YENEEA. The CDR3 contains 15 residues. CDR3 in amino acids: CASTRRDVSKDTQYF. For the CDR3, the DNA is TGTGCCAGCACCCGTCGAGATGTAAGCAAAGATACGCAGTATTTT.

As to this clonotype: This CDR3 fails to terminate in the conserved phenylalanine or tryptophan, so it likely reflects a read error. The chain employs TRBV29-1 and TRBJ1-1, with a tentative D call TRBD1 (5 bases). Germline lookup yields CDR1 SQVTM and CDR2 ANQGSEA. V lost 6 bases, J lost 11 bases, and 19 bases lay in between. CDR3 length: 12 amino acids. The CDR3 coding sequence is TGCAGCGTCCTGGGGCCTGCGGGTTGGGCTTTCCTT. Protein product: CSVLGPAGWAFL.

This clonotype was seen ten or more times. The rearrangement uses TRBV7-9 and TRBJ2-7, with D unresolved. The CDR3 has 15 amino acids. Germline V gene data show CDR1 as SEHNR and CDR2 as FQNEAQ (reference sequence). V was pared by 4 bases and J by 1 base, with 14 bases between. In DNA form, the CDR3 reads TGTGCCAGCAGCTCCCCCCTCGATAGTTCCTACGAGCAGTACTTC. It is translated as CASSSPLDSSYEQYF.

Worth noting for this clonotype: The junction departs from the called germline gene at one end, perhaps through a read error. The CDR3 loop is CANSFLLWGSADTEYF. The CDR3 nucleotides read TGTGCCAACAGCTTCTTATTATGGGGAAGCGCAGACACGGAGTATTTT. J is TRBJ2-3 and V is TRBV7-8, with no clear D. The CDR3 length is 16 residues. CDR1 SGHVS and CDR2 FQNEAQ come from the germline V gene.

Many counts were recorded for this clonotype. The chain joins TRBV10-3 to TRBJ2-7; the match to TRBD2 covers 11 bases. Germline V lookup: CDR1 ENHRY, CDR2 SYGVKD. J gave up 4 bases and V 10 bases, and 6 bases lay outside the gene matches. The CDR3 length is 13 residues. The CDR3 reads CATAGLAEYEQYF. CDR3 nucleotides: TGTGCCACCGCGGGACTAGCGGAGTACGAGCAGTACTTC.

A note on this clonotype: Sequence at one end of the junction differs from germline and may be a read error. V is TRBV11-3 and J is TRBJ2-3; tentatively, D is TRBD2 (5 bases). This CDR3 is 15 amino acids long. Germline-derived CDR1 and CDR2 are SGHNT and YENEEA. The CDR3, as DNA: TGTGCAAGCACCCGTCGGGAACTAAGCACTGATACGCAGTATTTT. This codes for CASTRRELSTDTQYF.

As concerns this clonotype: This may stem from a read error, because a much larger clone lies one nucleotide away. V usage is TRBV12-3 or TRBV12-4 and J usage is TRBJ2-7, with 13 positions matching TRBD2. CDR3 length equals 15 residues. The CDR3 region has the DNA TGTACCAGCAGTCGGACTAGCGGGAGAAGGGACGAGCAGTACTTC. It codes for CTSSRTSGRRDEQYF.

Of note for this clonotype: A much larger clone is a single base away; this may be a read error. The V gene is TRBV6-1, the J gene TRBJ2-7; tentative D call: TRBD1 (5 bases). The germline V gene has CDR1 MNHNS and CDR2 SASEGT. There are 13 residues in the CDR3. Trimming took 6 bases from V and 6 from J, leaving 15 bases between them. CDR3 sequence reads: CASRPGPRCEQYF. CDR3 sequence (DNA): TGTGCCAGCAGACCAGGGCCCCGATGCGAGCAGTACTTC.

The genes are TRBV11-2 and TRBJ2-2; D unresolved. Germline V gene data show CDR1 as SGHAT and CDR2 as FQNNGV. The V end was cut by 5 bases, the J end by 7 bases, with 17 bases between. The CDR3 length is 15 residues. The CDR3 nucleotides are TGTGCCAGCAGCCCGGCCCAAAGTGGCATCGGGGAGCTGTTTTTT. It codes for CASSPAQSGIGELFF.

Concerning this clonotype: This may be a read error: a much more frequent sequence differs by one nucleotide. The chain has TRBV28 and TRBJ2-7; a weak D match, TRBD1 (5 bases). CDR3 length equals 12 residues. CDR1 is MDHEN and CDR2 is SYDVKM in the germline V gene. With 3 bases removed from V and 8 bases from J, the gap between germline ends came to 11 bases. The CDR3 nucleotides read TGTGCCAGCAGTTTTAAGGGGTACAAGCAGTACTTC. Translating it yields CASSFKGYKQYF.

On this clonotype: The junction does not match germline at one end; this may be a read error. The chain carries TRBV11-2 and TRBJ2-2; D gene uncertain. The length of the CDR3 is 16 residues. Germline lookup yields CDR1 SGHAT and CDR2 FQNNGV. The CDR3 is CATSLVGTGVAVVLFF. The CDR3 nucleotides are TGTGCCACCAGCTTAGTGGGCACTGGGGTTGCCGTGGTGCTGTTTTTT.

This rearrangement joins TRBV29-1 to TRBJ2-6; TRBD2 agrees at 7 bases. The germline V gene encodes CDR1 SQVTM and CDR2 ANQGSEA. This CDR3 spans 14 amino acids. Unmatched junction bases numbered 5, after V lost 7 bases and J lost 2 bases. The CDR3 is CSDEAGAGANVLTF. In nucleotides, the CDR3 is TGCAGCGATGAGGCGGGAGCTGGGGCCAACGTCCTGACTTTC.

The rearrangement joins TRBV6-6 to TRBJ1-5; TRBD1 aligns across 7 bases. V shed 10 bases, J shed 5 bases, and the junction held 11 bases outside the gene matches. Germline-derived CDR1 and CDR2 are MNHNY and SVGAGI (reference sequence). The CDR3 is 14 amino acids. CDR3 sequence: CAITGQTNDQPQHF. Here the CDR3 DNA reads TGTGCCATCACGGGACAGACTAACGATCAGCCCCAGCATTTT.

Points on this clonotype: The CDR3 does not close with the conserved phenylalanine or tryptophan, likely indicating a read error. The genes are TRBV29-1 and TRBJ2-5; TRBD1 is a possible D gene (6 bases). CDR3 size: 13 residues. Germline assignment: CDR1 SQVTM and CDR2 ANQGSEA. DNA for the CDR3: TGCAGTGTGGCCGACAGGTTACACGAGCCCCAGTACCTC. This codes for CSVADRLHEPQYL.